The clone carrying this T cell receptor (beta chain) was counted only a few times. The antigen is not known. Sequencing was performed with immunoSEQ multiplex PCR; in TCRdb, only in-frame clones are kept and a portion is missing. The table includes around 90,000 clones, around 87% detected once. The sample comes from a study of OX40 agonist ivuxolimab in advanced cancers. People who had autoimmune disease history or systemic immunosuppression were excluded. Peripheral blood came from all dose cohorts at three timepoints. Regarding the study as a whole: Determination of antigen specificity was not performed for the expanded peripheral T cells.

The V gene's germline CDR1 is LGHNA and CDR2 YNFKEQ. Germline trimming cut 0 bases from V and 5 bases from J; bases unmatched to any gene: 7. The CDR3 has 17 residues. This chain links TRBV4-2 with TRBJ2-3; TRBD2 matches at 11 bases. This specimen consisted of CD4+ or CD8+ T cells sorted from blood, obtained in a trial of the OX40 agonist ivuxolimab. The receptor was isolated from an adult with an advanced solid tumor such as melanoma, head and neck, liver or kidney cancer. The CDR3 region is CASSQDPTSGSGDTQYF. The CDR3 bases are TGTGCCAGCAGCCAAGACCCTACTAGCGGGAGTGGAGATACGCAGTATTTT.